One and the same sample provided the 16 T cell receptor beta chains below, sequenced in a study of CD8 T cells in ankylosing spondylitis. TCRdb recomputed calls from the 5' RACE reads with MiXCR, one row per CDR3 protein. The sample contains 250,000 to 400,000 distinct CDR3 sequences, more than 9% of which appear only once. Source material: blood, either unsorted or a sorted T cell fraction (not recorded which). All receptors derive from a female donor with ankylosing spondylitis or in good health (not recorded which).

CDR3 nucleotide sequence: TGCAGTGCTGGGGGGGCCACCGGGGAGCTGTTTTTT. Amino acids: CSAGGATGELFF. The V call is TRBV20-1, the J call TRBJ2-2; D possibly corresponds to TRBD2 (7 bases). The CDR3 extends over 12 amino acids. V lost 5 bases and J lost 4, with 8 bases in between. Germline V gene sequence: CDR1 DFQATT, CDR2 SNEGSKA (reference sequence).

To note about this clonotype: Given a much more abundant clone one base away, this may be a read error. In nucleotides, the CDR3 is TGTGCCAGCGAGGGGACAAGGGTGGATACGCAGTATTTT. It specifies CASEGTRVDTQYF. The rearrangement links TRBV12-3 or TRBV12-4 to TRBJ2-3, with D possibly TRBD1 on 6 matching bases. The V and J ends lost 8 bases and 6 bases respectively, with 15 bases between them. This CDR3 has 13 amino acids.

This clonotype has ten or more counts. This chain uses TRBV6-6 with TRBJ1-2, with 8 bases fitting TRBD1. The CDR3 consists of 13 residues. The J segment lost 5 bases and the V segment lost 5 bases, leaving 4 bases of the junction unmatched. In germline, CDR1 is MNHNY, CDR2 SVGAGI (reference sequence). DNA of the CDR3: TGTGCCAGCAGTGACAGGGGCCGGTATGGCTACACCTTC. It yields the protein CASSDRGRYGYTF.

Ten or more counts support this clonotype. This chain links TRBV27 with TRBJ2-3, with D possibly TRBD2 on 7 matching bases. Germline V gene lookup returns CDR1 MNHEY and CDR2 SMNVEV (reference sequence). The V end was cut by 10 bases, the J end by 3 bases, with 17 bases between. This CDR3 is built from 14 residues. The CDR3 spells CATAGLGATDTQYF. CDR3 nucleotides: TGTGCCACAGCGGGGTTGGGGGCGACAGATACGCAGTATTTT.

The rearrangement joins TRBV5-1 to TRBJ1-5; a weak D match, TRBD1 (5 bases). CDR3 length equals 13 residues. The V and J ends lost 0 bases and 8 bases respectively, with 9 bases between them. Germline assignment: CDR1 SGHRS and CDR2 YFSETQ. The CDR3 coding sequence is TGCGCCAGCAGCTTGGGTTCCAGGGAGCCCCAGCATTTT. Translated, it gives CASSLGSREPQHF.

This clonotype was seen ten or more times. This chain connects TRBV29-1 to TRBJ2-5; 7 nucleotides line up with TRBD1. The CDR3 sequence is 12 residues long. Trimming removed 3 bases from V and 4 bases from J; junction bases left unmatched: 2. Germline CDR1 and CDR2: SQVTM and ANQGSEA. This CDR3 is CSVDRGTETQYF. The CDR3 region has the DNA TGCAGCGTTGACAGGGGGACAGAGACCCAGTACTTC. Full variable domain (rest looked up from reference TRBV29-1 and TRBJ2-5): SAVISQKPSRDICQRGTSLTIQCQVDSQVTMMFWYRQQPGQSLTLIATANQGSEATYESGFVIDKFPISRPNLTFSTLTVSNMSPEDSSIYLCSVDRGTETQYFGPGTRLLVL.

Ten or more counts support this clonotype. The chain has TRBV7-3 and TRBJ2-1; 9 nucleotides match TRBD2. Trimming removed 2 bases from V and 4 bases from J; junction bases left unmatched: 9. This CDR3 region has 17 residues. The germline V gene encodes CDR1 SGHTA and CDR2 FQGTGA. This CDR3 reads CASSLREAGGPYNEQFF. The CDR3 DNA reads as TGTGCCAGCAGCTTACGAGAAGCGGGGGGTCCTTACAATGAGCAGTTCTTC.

The sample holds many counts of this clonotype. This chain links TRBV12-3 or TRBV12-4 with TRBJ2-7; D might be TRBD1 (6 bases). The CDR3 runs 13 residues. V was clipped by 5 bases and J by 6 bases, with 14 bases between them. This CDR3 is CASSPRVGGEQYF. The CDR3 bases are TGTGCCAGCAGTCCCAGGGTAGGGGGCGAGCAGTACTTC.

This clonotype occurred many times. V usage is TRBV29-1 and J usage is TRBJ2-3; D is possibly TRBD1 or TRBD2 (6 bases each). CDR1 is SQVTM and CDR2 is ANQGSEA in the germline V gene. The CDR3 is 13 amino acids. Trimming removed 1 base from V and 4 bases from J, with 9 bases in between. CDR3 loop: CSVEAGASDTQYF. DNA of the CDR3: TGCAGCGTTGAAGCGGGGGCTTCAGATACGCAGTATTTT.

This chain uses TRBV24-1 with TRBJ2-6; TRBD1 matches at 8 bases. Germline loops: CDR1 KGHDR, CDR2 SFDVKD. The CDR3 is made up of 19 amino acids. V gave up 8 bases and J gave up 0 bases; unmatched junction bases: 14. The CDR3 DNA follows: TGTGCCACCACTCCAAACCGGGACAGGCTTCGCTCTGGGGCCAACGTCCTGACTTTC. Its protein product is CATTPNRDRLRSGANVLTF.

This clonotype has just a few counts. As DNA, the CDR3 is TGTGCCAGCCGCCGAGGGGAGGACTATGGCTACACCTTC. This sequence encodes CASRRGEDYGYTF. The V gene is TRBV6-1, the J gene TRBJ1-2; D possibly corresponds to TRBD1 (5 bases). The CDR3 spans 13 residues. The V end lost 8 bases, the J end lost 3 bases, and 13 bases lay between the germline ends. Germline assignment: CDR1 MNHNS and CDR2 SASEGT.

This clonotype occurred many times. The chain combines TRBV21-1 with TRBJ2-1; whether TRBD1, the table's D call, matches the DNA was not checked. TRBV21-1 is labeled a pseudogene. This CDR3 spans 15 amino acids. The CDR3 reads CASSRQRTDYNEQFF. CDR3 nucleotide sequence: TGTGCCAGCAGCCGGCAGCGGACAGACTACAATGAGCAGTTCTTC.

In the case of this clonotype: A much bigger clone sits one base away, suggesting this may be a read error. J is TRBJ1-5 and V is TRBV5-1, with D maybe TRBD1 (5 bases). The CDR3 extends over 13 amino acids. Germline lookup yields CDR1 SGHRS and CDR2 YFSETQ. Written as DNA, the CDR3 is TGCGCCAGCAGCTTGGAACAGGATCAGCCCCAGCCTTTT. Amino acids: CASSLEQDQPQPF.

The J gene is TRBJ1-5, the V gene TRBV6-2 or TRBV6-3; TRBD1 is a possible D gene (6 bases). CDR1 and CDR2 from the germline V gene are MNHEY and SVGEGT. V lost 10 bases and J lost 4, with 17 bases in between. The CDR3 has 14 amino acids. The CDR3 here is CAISFEGGNQPQHF. In DNA, the CDR3 is TGTGCCATCTCGTTCGAGGGGGGTAATCAGCCCCAGCATTTT.

This CDR3 is CASLLLRGNTGELFF. CDR3 in DNA: TGTGCCAGCCTCCTTTTGCGGGGGAACACCGGGGAGCTGTTTTTT. J is TRBJ2-2 and V is TRBV25-1; D is possibly TRBD2 (6 bases). Trimming pared 8 bases from V and 1 base from J, leaving 14 bases between. The germline CDR1 and CDR2 sequences are MGHDK and SYGVNS. The CDR3 has 15 residues.

This clonotype was found many times. The chain combines TRBV10-3 with TRBJ1-2; no definite D call. Germline V gene lookup returns CDR1 ENHRY and CDR2 SYGVKD. The V end lost 0 bases, the J end lost 1 base, and 9 bases lay between the germline ends. This CDR3 comprises 15 residues. The CDR3 loop reads CAISESPGINYGYTF. In nucleotides, the CDR3 is TGTGCCATCAGTGAGTCGCCGGGGATTAACTATGGCTACACCTTC.